Listed here are 21 T cell receptor beta chains from one sample, sequenced in a study of cytomegalovirus exposure and HLA in healthy donors. Primers included in the PCR were 60 Vbeta and 13 Jbeta primers. TCRdb's table, derived via immunoSEQ multiplex PCR, lists solely in-frame clones and lacks some. Of about 38,000 clones listed, roughly 64% are singletons. Sequencing was done on a sample of PBMCs. These receptors came from a man aged 45-60 years in good health and CMV-seropositive.

This sequence joins TRBV6-5 and TRBJ2-3; TRBD1 agrees at 8 bases. In germline, CDR1 is MNHEY, CDR2 SVGAGI. The CDR3 sequence is 16 residues long. The junction had 6 bases not matched to a gene; V was cut back by 0 bases and J by 4 bases. As DNA, the CDR3 is TGTGCCAGCAGTTACTCGACAGGGGTTAGGGCAGATACGCAGTATTTT. Residues: CASSYSTGVRADTQYF.

This clone appeared a few times. J is TRBJ1-1 and V is TRBV5-1; D is unclear. Germline V lookup: CDR1 SGHRS, CDR2 YFSETQ. Trimming stripped 4 bases from V and 0 bases from J, with 7 bases between. CDR3 length: 13 amino acids. The CDR3 reads CASSVQVNTEAFF. The CDR3 nucleotides read TGCGCCAGCAGCGTTCAGGTGAACACTGAAGCTTTCTTT.

This clone has just a few counts. The V and J genes are TRBV29-1 and TRBJ2-7, with D possibly matching TRBD1 (6 bases). The germline gives CDR1 SQVTM, CDR2 ANQGSEA. The CDR3 has 13 residues. Trimming took 4 bases from V and 3 from J, leaving 13 bases between them. In DNA form, the CDR3 reads TGCAGCGTTGCTAAAGGGGGTGACTACGAGCAGTACTTC. It translates to CSVAKGGDYEQYF.

The rearrangement joins TRBV7-7 to TRBJ2-5, with a tentative D call TRBD2 (6 bases). CDR1 and CDR2 from the germline V gene are SSHAT and FNYEAQ (reference sequence). V lost 1 base and J 5 bases, leaving 14 bases between the germline ends. This CDR3 contains 15 residues. CDR3 nucleotide sequence: TGTGCCAGCAGCTTAGGACTAGGAGAGGGTGAGACCCAGTACTTC. Its protein is CASSLGLGEGETQYF.

The chain carries TRBV30 and TRBJ2-5, with D perhaps matching TRBD1 (5 bases). The CDR3 is made up of 13 amino acids. Germline V gene sequence: CDR1 GTSNPN, CDR2 SVGIG (reference sequence). Trimming removed 5 bases at V and 1 base at J, with 11 bases between. Written as DNA, the CDR3 is TGTGCCTGGGAGCCGACAGCCCAAGAGACCCAGTACTTC. This sequence encodes CAWEPTAQETQYF.

This clone was observed a few times. The J gene is TRBJ1-2, the V gene TRBV7-2; 8 bases are shared with TRBD1. The ends lost 6 bases at V and 6 bases at J; junction bases unmatched: 12. Per the germline V gene, CDR1 is SGHTA and CDR2 is FQGNSA. The CDR3 totals 15 residues. In DNA, the CDR3 is TGTGCCAGCAGTCATATCCCACACAGGGGGGATGGCTACACCTTC. It specifies CASSHIPHRGDGYTF.

This clone was seen a handful of times. The chain carries TRBV19 and TRBJ1-1; D possibly corresponds to TRBD1 (6 bases). Germline CDR1 is LNHDA and CDR2 is SQIVND (reference sequence). The CDR3 runs to 15 residues. V lost 8 bases, J lost 1 base, and 17 bases lay in between. CDR3 sequence (DNA): TGTGCCAGTCTAAAACAGGGAAGGAAGAACACTGAAGCTTTCTTT. Translating it yields CASLKQGRKNTEAFF.

V usage is TRBV12-5 and J usage is TRBJ2-7; perhaps TRBD1 as D (6 bases). The ends were cut back, 1 base at V and 3 bases at J, with 13 bases in the middle. CDR3 length: 15 residues. Germline assignment: CDR1 LGHNT and CDR2 FRNRAP. The DNA for the CDR3 is TGTGCTAGTGGTTTGGGGCGGACAGCTAACTACGAGCAGTACTTC. Protein: CASGLGRTANYEQYF.

This sequence joins TRBV2 and TRBJ1-5; TRBD1 aligns across 7 bases. V lost 6 bases, J lost 6 bases, and 8 bases stayed unmatched. Germline CDR1 reads SNHLY; CDR2 reads FYNNEI. This CDR3 has 14 residues. The CDR3 loop is CASRAQGRIQPQHF. The CDR3 DNA reads as TGTGCCAGCAGGGCACAGGGGAGGATTCAGCCCCAGCATTTT.

This clone was detected only once. V is TRBV4-3 and J is TRBJ1-4; TRBD1 might be the D (5 bases). Deletions cut 1 base from V and 5 bases from J, with 14 bases between. CDR3 length: 16 amino acids. CDR1 and CDR2 from the germline V gene are LGHNA and YSLEER. CDR3 loop: CASSQGFGQDNEKLFF. CDR3 nucleotide sequence: TGCGCCAGCAGCCAAGGCTTCGGACAAGACAATGAAAAACTGTTTTTT.

The V gene is TRBV29-1, the J gene TRBJ2-2; 10 bases map to TRBD2. The CDR3 runs to 16 residues. Germline assignment: CDR1 SQVTM and CDR2 ANQGSEA. V shed 6 bases, J shed 1 base, and the junction held 8 bases outside the gene matches. In DNA form, the CDR3 reads TGCAGCGTGAGTGGGACTAGCGAGATGAACACCGGGGAGCTGTTTTTT. It codes for CSVSGTSEMNTGELFF.

The CDR3 DNA is TGTGCCAGCAGCTTAGCTTCCCGGGAAAAACTGTTTTTT. It codes for CASSLASREKLFF. V gene TRBV11-1 combines with J gene TRBJ1-4; D unresolved. CDR1 and CDR2 (germline): SGHAT, FQDESV (reference sequence). The V end was cut by 0 bases, the J end by 8 bases, with 7 bases between. The CDR3 has 13 residues. Supplemented by reference TRBV11-1 and TRBJ1-4, the full variable domain reads EAEVAQSPRYKITEKSQAVAFWCDPISGHATLYWYRQILGQGPELLVQFQDESVVDDSQLPKDRFSAERLKGVDSTLKIQPAELGDSAMYLCASSLASREKLFFGSGTQLSVL.

The rearrangement joins TRBV19 to TRBJ1-2; 7 bases line up with TRBD1. The CDR3 contains 14 residues. In germline, CDR1 is LNHDA, CDR2 SQIVND (reference sequence). After removal of 6 bases from V and 2 bases from J, the junction contained 6 bases not matched to a gene. DNA for the CDR3: TGTGCCAGTAGCGGACAGGCGCACAACTATGGCTACACCTTC. This sequence encodes CASSGQAHNYGYTF.

The V and J genes are TRBV28 and TRBJ1-1; D possibly corresponds to TRBD1 (5 bases). Germline V CDR1 and CDR2: MDHEN, SYDVKM. V lost 1 base and J 4 bases, leaving 10 bases between the germline ends. CDR3 length: 14 amino acids. The DNA of the CDR3 is TGTGCCAGCAGTTTATATCGGGGGTTCACTGAAGCTTTCTTT. It codes for CASSLYRGFTEAFF.

In its sample, this clone was seen a few times. A junction end diverges from the germline sequence, so it may reflect a read error. This chain uses TRBV7-6 with TRBJ2-7, with 14 bases fitting TRBD2. The CDR3 length is 14 residues. CDR1 and CDR2 (germline): SGHVS, FNYEAQ. The CDR3 region has the DNA TGTGCCAGCAGCTTAGCGACTAGCGGGGGGGCAGTAGAGTTC. Encoded protein: CASSLATSGGAVEF.

V is TRBV2 and J is TRBJ2-7, with TRBD2 matching over 14 bases. The germline V gene has CDR1 SNHLY and CDR2 FYNNEI. The ends lost 5 bases at V and 2 bases at J; junction bases unmatched: 11. The CDR3 covers 18 residues. Here the CDR3 DNA reads TGTGCCAGCAGTCTAGGGACTAGCGGGGGTCCATGGGCCTACGAGCAGTACTTC. Its translation is CASSLGTSGGPWAYEQYF.

The chain combines TRBV11-2 with TRBJ2-7, with 7 bases aligning to TRBD2. The V segment lost 3 bases and the J segment 7 bases; nucleotides outside the gene matches: 9. CDR3 length: 14 amino acids. Germline V CDR1 and CDR2: SGHAT, FQNNGV. The CDR3 is CASSFGPPGGEQYF. The CDR3 DNA reads TGTGCCAGCAGCTTTGGGCCCCCGGGGGGTGAGCAGTACTTC.

CDR3 loop: CASRQYSGNTIYF. The CDR3, as DNA: TGTGCCAGCAGACAGTACTCTGGAAACACCATATATTTT. The rearrangement uses TRBV6-6 and TRBJ1-3, with D unresolved. This CDR3 contains 13 residues. Germline V gene sequence: CDR1 MNHNY, CDR2 SVGAGI (reference sequence). Trimming cost V 6 bases and J 0 bases, with 6 bases left between them.

The chain recombines TRBV18 with TRBJ1-6, with 10 bases identical to TRBD1. Germline lookup yields CDR1 KGHSH and CDR2 LQKENI. The junction had 8 bases not matched to a gene; V was cut back by 8 bases and J by 7 bases. There are 15 residues in the CDR3. CDR3 amino acids: CASREETGGNSPLHF. The DNA for the CDR3 is TGTGCCAGCCGCGAAGAGACAGGGGGCAATTCACCCCTCCACTTT.

This chain uses TRBV13 with TRBJ1-1; D is uncertain. Looked up from germline, CDR1 is PRHDT and CDR2 is FYEKMQ (reference sequence). The CDR3 length is 14 residues. V was clipped by 2 bases and J by 1 base, with 8 bases between them. CDR3 sequence reads: CASSLYGWNTEAFF. CDR3 bases: TGTGCCAGCAGCTTATACGGGTGGAACACTGAAGCTTTCTTT.

This clone occurred once. The chain links TRBV6-5 to TRBJ2-5; D is possibly TRBD2 (5 bases). Between the trimmed V and J ends, which lost 0 bases and 3 bases, there was a span of 11 bases. The CDR3 has 15 amino acids. Germline V lookup: CDR1 MNHEY, CDR2 SVGAGI. The CDR3 DNA sequence: TGTGCCAGCAGTTACTCCGGAGCGGCCGAAGAGACCCAGTACTTC. It yields the protein CASSYSGAAEETQYF.